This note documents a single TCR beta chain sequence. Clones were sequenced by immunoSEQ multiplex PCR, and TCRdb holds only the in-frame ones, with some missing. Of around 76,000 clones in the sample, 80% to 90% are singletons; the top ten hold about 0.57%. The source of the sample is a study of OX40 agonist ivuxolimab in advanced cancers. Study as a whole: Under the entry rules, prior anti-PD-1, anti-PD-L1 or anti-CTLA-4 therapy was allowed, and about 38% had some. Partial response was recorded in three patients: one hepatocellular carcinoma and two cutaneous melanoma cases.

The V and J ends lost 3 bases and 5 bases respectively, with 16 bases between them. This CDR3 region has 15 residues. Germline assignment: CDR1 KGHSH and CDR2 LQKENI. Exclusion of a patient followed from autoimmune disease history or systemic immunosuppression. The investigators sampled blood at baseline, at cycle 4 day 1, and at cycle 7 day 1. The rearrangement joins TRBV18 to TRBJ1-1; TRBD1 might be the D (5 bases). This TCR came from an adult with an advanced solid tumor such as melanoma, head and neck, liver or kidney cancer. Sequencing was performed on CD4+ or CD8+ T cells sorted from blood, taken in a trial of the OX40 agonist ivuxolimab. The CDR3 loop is CASSPAGLIGTEAFF. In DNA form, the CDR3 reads TGTGCCAGCTCACCCGCAGGGCTGATCGGGACTGAAGCTTTCTTT.